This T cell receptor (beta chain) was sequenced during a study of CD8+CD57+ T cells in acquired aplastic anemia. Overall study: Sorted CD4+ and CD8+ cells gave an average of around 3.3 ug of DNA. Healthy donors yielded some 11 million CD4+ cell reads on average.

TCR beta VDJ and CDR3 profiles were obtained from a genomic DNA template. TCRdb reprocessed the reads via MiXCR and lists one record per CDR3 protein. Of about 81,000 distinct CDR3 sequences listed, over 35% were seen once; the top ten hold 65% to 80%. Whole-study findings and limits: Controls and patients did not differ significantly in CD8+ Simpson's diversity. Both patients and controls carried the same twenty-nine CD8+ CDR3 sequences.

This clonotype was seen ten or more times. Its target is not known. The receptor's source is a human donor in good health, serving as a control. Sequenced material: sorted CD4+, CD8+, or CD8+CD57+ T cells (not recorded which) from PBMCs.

CDR3 bases: TGTGCCAGCAGCCCCACAGTTGGAAACACCATATATTTT. It codes for CASSPTVGNTIYF. The chain links TRBV7-9 to TRBJ1-3, with no clear D. The CDR3 loop spans 13 amino acids. V was cut by 5 bases and J by 3 bases, with 8 bases left in between. Germline V CDR1 and CDR2: SEHNR, FQNEAQ (reference sequence).